The 2 T cell receptor beta chains below come from one sample, sequenced in a study of T cells in Graves' hyperthyroidism and ophthalmopathy. TCR beta CDR3 regions were amplified from RNA transcripts. In the first-round RT-PCR of the TCR CDR3, the HTBI primer set was used. TCRdb re-called the multiplex PCR reads through MiXCR, storing one row per CDR3 protein. The data contain 340,000 or so distinct CDR3 sequences, roughly 18% of them singletons. Sequencing was carried out using blood. The receptors here all came from a woman aged 45-65 years with Graves' hyperthyroidism.

The chain is built from TRBV2 and TRBJ2-3, with 7 bases aligning to TRBD2. CDR3 length: 12 residues. Germline V gene sequence: CDR1 SNHLY, CDR2 FYNNEI. Germline trimming cut 6 bases from V and 6 bases from J; bases unmatched to any gene: 3. The CDR3 sequence is CASRGLSDTQYF. CDR3 coding DNA: TGTGCCAGCAGGGGACTATCTGATACGCAGTATTTT.

At least ten counts were recorded for this clonotype. The chain joins TRBV18 to TRBJ1-5; D perhaps matches TRBD1 (6 bases). Trimming removed 3 bases at V and 2 bases at J, with 14 bases between. This CDR3 contains 16 residues. Germline CDR1 reads KGHSH; CDR2 reads LQKENI. CDR3 sequence reads: CASSPQQGTGNQPQHF. DNA of the CDR3: TGTGCCAGCTCACCCCAACAGGGAACAGGCAATCAGCCCCAGCATTTT.